Each of the 13 T cell receptor beta chains below was sequenced from the same sample in a study of blood T cell repertoires in COVID-19. Clones were sequenced by immunoSEQ multiplex PCR, and TCRdb holds only the in-frame ones, with some missing. The sample shows about 28,000 clones, approximately 90% of them seen only once. Sequencing was carried out using peripheral blood. Every receptor here comes from a human donor in a cohort sampled during active COVID-19.

The rearrangement links TRBV7-9 to TRBJ2-2; 8 bases map to TRBD1. Losses at the gene ends were 6 bases for V and 3 bases for J; bases not matched to a gene: 6. CDR1 SEHNR and CDR2 FQNEAQ come from the germline V gene (reference sequence). CDR3 size: 15 residues. CDR3 sequence: CASRGQGVDTGELFF. The CDR3 DNA reads as TGTGCCAGCAGAGGACAGGGCGTCGACACCGGGGAGCTGTTTTTT. Supplemented by reference TRBV7-9 and TRBJ2-2, the full variable domain reads DTGVSQNPRHKITKRGQNVTFRCDPISEHNRLYWYRQTLGQGPEFLTYFQNEAQLEKSRLLSDRFSAERPKGSFSTLEIQRTEQGDSAMYLCASRGQGVDTGELFFGEGSRLTVL.

The V gene is TRBV7-9, the J gene TRBJ2-3; a possible D gene is TRBD2 (5 bases). This CDR3 contains 12 residues. V shed 3 bases and J shed 4 bases, with 5 bases lying between them. CDR1 is SEHNR and CDR2 is FQNEAQ in the germline V gene (reference sequence). The DNA of the CDR3 is TGTGCCAGCAGCTTCGGGGCAGATACGCAGTATTTT. This sequence encodes CASSFGADTQYF.

The J gene is TRBJ2-7, the V gene TRBV2; 11 bases align to TRBD1. Trimming took 7 bases from V and 0 from J; bases not matched to a gene: 11. Germline CDR1 SNHLY, CDR2 FYNNEI. The CDR3 is 17 residues long. In DNA, the CDR3 is TGTGCCAGCACCGGACAGGGGGCGATTACCAGCTCCTACGAGCAGTACTTC. The encoded protein is CASTGQGAITSSYEQYF.

The V call is TRBV5-1, the J call TRBJ1-1, with a possible D match to TRBD1 (5 bases). The CDR3 is made up of 14 amino acids. CDR1 and CDR2 (germline): SGHRS, YFSETQ. V was shortened by 0 bases and J by 6 bases, with 12 bases between the two germline ends. This chain's CDR3 is CASSLVRGASEAFF. CDR3 nucleotides: TGCGCCAGCAGCTTGGTTAGGGGTGCTTCTGAAGCTTTCTTT.

This chain connects TRBV24-1 to TRBJ2-2; 9 bases are a match to TRBD1. The V segment lost 0 bases and the J segment 5 bases; nucleotides outside the gene matches: 6. Germline CDR1 is KGHDR and CDR2 is SFDVKD. CDR3 length equals 17 residues. Written as DNA, the CDR3 is TGTGCCACCAGTGATTTGCACGGACAGGGGAAAACCGGGGAGCTGTTTTTT. Protein: CATSDLHGQGKTGELFF.

The chain uses TRBV5-1 and TRBJ2-1; TRBD1 matches at 9 bases. With 0 bases clipped from V and 4 bases from J, the junction kept 5 bases outside the gene matches. Germline assignment: CDR1 SGHRS and CDR2 YFSETQ. The CDR3 has 16 amino acids. CDR3 in DNA: TGCGCCAGCAGCTTGGACCCGGGACAGGGTTACAATGAGCAGTTCTTC. Translating it yields CASSLDPGQGYNEQFF.

This chain links TRBV13 with TRBJ2-7, with 7 bases matching TRBD1. With 5 bases clipped from V and 1 base from J, the junction kept 8 bases outside the gene matches. This CDR3 spans 15 amino acids. The germline V gene encodes CDR1 PRHDT and CDR2 FYEKMQ (reference sequence). CDR3 nucleotide sequence: TGTGCCAGCAGCACCACAGGGGATGAGTCCTACGAGCAGTACTTC. Its translation: CASSTTGDESYEQYF.

This clone showed up just once. The chain carries TRBV2 and TRBJ1-2; a weak D match, TRBD1 (5 bases). The CDR3 runs 16 residues. Germline-derived CDR1 and CDR2 are SNHLY and FYNNEI. V was shortened by 2 bases and J by 4 bases, with 17 bases between the two germline ends. This CDR3 is CASSEQRSGSAYGYTF. Here the CDR3 DNA reads TGTGCCAGCAGTGAACAGAGGTCAGGGTCCGCCTATGGCTACACCTTC. The whole variable domain, filled in from reference TRBV2 and TRBJ1-2, reads EPEVTQTPSHQVTQMGQEVILRCVPISNHLYFYWYRQILGQKVEFLVSFYNNEISEKSEIFDDQFSVERPDGSNFTLKIRSTKLEDSAMYFCASSEQRSGSAYGYTFGSGTRLTVV.

This clone was seen just once. The V gene is TRBV3-1 (or the pseudogene TRBV3-2), the J gene TRBJ2-7; 9 nucleotides line up with TRBD1. V trimming: 0 bases; J trimming: 1 base; junction bases outside the gene matches: 4. The CDR3 consists of 16 residues. Germline loops: CDR1 LGHDT, CDR2 YNNKEL (reference sequence). CDR3 bases: TGTGCCAGCAGCCAAGAAAGGACAGGGGCGTCCTACGAGCAGTACTTC. It specifies CASSQERTGASYEQYF.

The chain uses TRBV2 and TRBJ2-5, with 12 bases that match TRBD2. The V gene end was trimmed by 5 bases and the J gene end by 1 base; junction bases not matched to a gene: 5. The CDR3 has 16 amino acids. Germline lookup yields CDR1 SNHLY and CDR2 FYNNEI. The DNA of the CDR3 is TGTGCCAGCAGTAGACTAGCGGGGGAGATCCAAGAGACCCAGTACTTC. Protein: CASSRLAGEIQETQYF.

The chain combines TRBV12-3 or TRBV12-4 with TRBJ2-7, with 8 bases that match TRBD2. V lost 9 bases to trimming and J lost 1 base; unmatched junction nucleotides: 5. CDR3 size: 13 residues. This CDR3 reads CASYGGGSYEQYF. The CDR3, as DNA: TGTGCCAGTTACGGGGGGGGTTCCTACGAGCAGTACTTC.

The chain recombines TRBV27 with TRBJ1-1; D is perhaps TRBD1 (5 bases). The length of the CDR3 is 12 residues. Deletions cut 6 bases from V and 7 bases from J, with 12 bases between. Germline CDR1 MNHEY, CDR2 SMNVEV (reference sequence). CDR3 residues: CASRFPGGEAFF. CDR3 bases: TGTGCCAGCAGGTTCCCGGGGGGTGAAGCTTTCTTT.

The chain couples TRBV19 to TRBJ2-5; 13 positions agree with TRBD2. The V gene's germline CDR1 is LNHDA and CDR2 SQIVND (reference sequence). The CDR3 is made up of 15 amino acids. The ends lost 3 bases at V and 2 bases at J; junction bases unmatched: 0. The CDR3: CASSMGLAGQETQYF. The CDR3 nucleotides read TGTGCCAGTAGTATGGGACTAGCGGGACAAGAGACCCAGTACTTC.